The T cell receptor beta chain described here comes from a study of T cell responses to AZD1222 COVID-19 vaccine (dated by TCRdb to about 2021). Regarding the research as a whole: TCR sequencing covered roughly 230 trial participants: approximately 200 given two doses of AZD1222 and 26 given two doses of MenACWY control vaccine. Trial participants were enrolled by age into subgroups of 18-55, 56-69 and 70-plus years, and about 150, 27 and 61 TCR-sequenced participants, respectively, were included in these subgroups.

The CDR3 regions of human TCRbeta chains were analyzed by immunosequencing. The original pipeline was this. Repertoire TCRs were matched against a reference library of SARS-CoV-2-specific TCRs generated with the MIRA antigen-specificity platform. Breadth was defined as the fraction of unique TCRs that were SARS-CoV-2-associated. Depth was defined as the fraction of total T cells that were SARS-CoV-2-associated. Each spike-specific TCR was assigned to its reactive spike region and to a CD4 or CD8 class using the MIRA data. Log10-transformed breadth and depth values were compared by one-way ANOVA with Sidak's multiple comparisons tests. In TCRdb, the immuneACCESS table is reduced to in-frame sequences with V and J assigned. These tables do not hold every clone; where another copy was compared, an unresolved V gene accounts for under half, and the others remain unexplained. V, J and clone size reflect that table, while D and trimming were determined from the DNA. The sample data list approximately 150,000 clones, and about nine tenths of these were observed just once. Together, the top ten hold 4% to 4.5% of the sample.

This clone appeared once. Its antigen target is currently unknown. No much larger clone exists at a distance of one base, and base qualities are not known. The time point label, read with the paper, signifies: about 28 days (+/-7) after the second vaccine dose. Sample treatment or condition, as interpreted from the label and publication: meningococcal conjugate vaccine given as trial control. The vaccinee samples were drawn from two UK trials, COV001 and COV002, one of which was a single-blind randomized controlled phase 2/3 trial testing AZD1222 (ChAdOx1 nCoV-19) in healthy adults. Trial participant PBMC samples were collected at day 0 and day 28 after the second dose for TCRbeta chain sequencing. Trimming takes 4 bases off V and 2 bases off J; junction bases not matched to a gene: 7. From its cysteine to its phenylalanine, the CDR3 spans 15 amino acids. The CDR3 DNA has 45 bases and is translated from base 1. CDR1 and CDR2 (LGHDT, YNNKEL) derive from the germline V gene (reference sequence).

Overall study outcomes, separate from this receptor: Conclusions about previously exposed vaccinees are limited because only a handful of AZD1222 recipients were SARS-CoV-2 seropositive at baseline. The vaccine-associated CD4 TCRs covered the entire spike protein, and the dominant responses fell in regions 160-218 and 743-854. Reportedly, almost half of the unique spike-specific TCRs recognized epitopes lying outside the regions that are mutated in the B.1.351 and B.1.1.7 variants. After two AZD1222 doses, spike-specific TCR breadth and depth were significantly higher than at day 0 and than in MenACWY recipients. The 56-69-year group was small, and its depth increase did not reach significance, likely because of low power. Most participants were white British and females outnumbered males, and the authors suggested that clonal diversity may have been underestimated. Because no samples from the day 14 peak response were available, repertoires could be characterized only after the peak T cell response.

This TCR was recovered from an adult who received the MenACWY meningococcal vaccine as a control. Specimen: peripheral blood, collected 28 days after the second dose of the MenACWY control vaccine. The chain uses TRBV3-1 (or the pseudogene TRBV3-2) and TRBJ2-5; a stretch of 7 junction bases matches TRBD1. The CDR3 region has the sequence CASSPPGQRQETQYF. The bases read TGTGCCAGCAGCCCACCGGGACAGCGACAAGAGACCCAGTACTTC.